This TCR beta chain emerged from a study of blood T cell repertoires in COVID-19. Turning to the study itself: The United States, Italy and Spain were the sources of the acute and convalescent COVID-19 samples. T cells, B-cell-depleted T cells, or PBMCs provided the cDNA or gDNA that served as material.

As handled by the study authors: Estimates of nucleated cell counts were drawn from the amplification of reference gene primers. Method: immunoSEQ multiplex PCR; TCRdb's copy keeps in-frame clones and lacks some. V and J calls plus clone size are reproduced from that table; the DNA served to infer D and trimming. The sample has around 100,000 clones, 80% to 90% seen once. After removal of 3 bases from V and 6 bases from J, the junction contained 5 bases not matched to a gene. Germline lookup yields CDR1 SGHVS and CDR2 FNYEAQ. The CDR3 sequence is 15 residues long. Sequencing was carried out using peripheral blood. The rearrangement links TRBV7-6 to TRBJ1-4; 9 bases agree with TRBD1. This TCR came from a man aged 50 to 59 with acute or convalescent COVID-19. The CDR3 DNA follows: TGTGCCAGCAGCTTTGCGACAGGGGGGTATGAAAAACTGTTTTTT. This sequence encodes CASSFATGGYEKLFF.